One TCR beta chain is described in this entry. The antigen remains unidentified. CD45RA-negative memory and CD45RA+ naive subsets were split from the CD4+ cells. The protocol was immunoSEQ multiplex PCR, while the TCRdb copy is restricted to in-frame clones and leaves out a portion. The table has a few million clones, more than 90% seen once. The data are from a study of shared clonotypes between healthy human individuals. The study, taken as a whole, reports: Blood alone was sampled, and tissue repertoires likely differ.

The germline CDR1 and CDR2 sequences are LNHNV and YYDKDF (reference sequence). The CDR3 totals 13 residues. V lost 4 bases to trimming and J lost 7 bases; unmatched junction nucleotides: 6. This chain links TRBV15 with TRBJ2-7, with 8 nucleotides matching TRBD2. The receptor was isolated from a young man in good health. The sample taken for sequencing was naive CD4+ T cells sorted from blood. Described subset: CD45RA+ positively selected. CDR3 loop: CATSTKEREEQYF. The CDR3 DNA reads TGTGCCACCAGCACTAAGGAGCGGGAGGAGCAGTACTTC.